Each of the 9 T cell receptor beta chains below was sequenced from the same sample in a study of radiation and T cells in renal cell carcinoma. Repertoires were generated with immunoSEQ multiplex PCR, while TCRdb's copy carries only in-frame clones and drops some. This table holds approximately 79,000 clones, 82% found once. Regarding time point: blood 2 weeks post-SBRT. Treatment indicated: 15 Gy SBRT to primary tumor, nephrectomy 4 weeks later. Here the sequenced sample was blood, taken from a patient whose treatment included radiotherapy and nephrectomy. Receptor source: a man between 60 and 75 years old with renal cell carcinoma.

This clone has more than one count but fewer than ten. This chain joins TRBV5-1 and TRBJ1-3; D unclear. The CDR3 loop spans 17 amino acids. Looked up from germline, CDR1 is SGHRS and CDR2 is YFSETQ. Between the trimmed V and J ends, which lost 0 bases and 2 bases, there was a span of 15 bases. The CDR3, as DNA: TGCGCCAGCAGCTTGGAGGGAACTTCTGGGGCTGGAAACACCATATATTTT. It yields the protein CASSLEGTSGAGNTIYF.

The V and J genes are TRBV6-6 and TRBJ1-1, with a possible D match to TRBD1 (5 bases). This CDR3 has 13 residues. From germline, CDR1 is MNHNY and CDR2 SVGAGI (reference sequence). The ends were cut back, 8 bases at V and 1 base at J, with 11 bases in the middle. The CDR3, as DNA: TGTGCCAGCTCCACGGGGGGGAACACTGAAGCTTTCTTT. Translation gives CASSTGGNTEAFF.

The chain is built from TRBV27 and TRBJ2-5, with D uncertain. This CDR3 contains 14 residues. Germline CDR1 and CDR2: MNHEY and SMNVEV (reference sequence). V lost 2 bases to trimming and J lost 1 base, with 8 bases between them. The CDR3 loop reads CASSLSWAQETQYF. The CDR3, as DNA: TGTGCCAGCAGTTTAAGCTGGGCCCAAGAGACCCAGTACTTC.

CDR3 sequence (DNA): TGTGCCAGCAGCTTTGGAGGGGCTAAAGCTTTCTTT. Translated, it gives CASSFGGAKAFF. The chain has TRBV5-6 and TRBJ1-1; TRBD1 is a possible D gene (5 bases). CDR3 length equals 12 residues. V lost 2 bases, J lost 9 bases, and 11 bases lay in between. The germline CDR1 and CDR2 sequences are SGHDT and YYEEEE.

This clone was found once. V gene TRBV6-1 combines with J gene TRBJ1-4; a weak D match, TRBD1 (6 bases). CDR1 and CDR2 (germline): MNHNS, SASEGT. V lost 6 bases and J lost 2, with 10 bases in between. The CDR3 consists of 14 residues. Here the CDR3 DNA reads TGTGCCAGCAGAAGACAGGATACTAATGAAAAACTGTTTTTT. It is translated as CASRRQDTNEKLFF.

The gene calls are TRBV9 and TRBJ1-5, with D tentatively TRBD1 (5 bases). V was cut by 5 bases and J by 3 bases, with 9 bases left in between. CDR3 size: 13 residues. Germline CDR1 is SGDLS and CDR2 is YYNGEE. The CDR3 loop is CASSTTVNQPQHF. CDR3 DNA: TGTGCCAGCAGTACGACAGTCAATCAGCCCCAGCATTTT.

This clone was recorded a few times. This rearrangement joins TRBV5-4 to TRBJ2-5; no clear D gene. Trimming took off 0 bases at V and 0 bases at J, with 9 bases between the two ends. The CDR3 length is 15 residues. The germline CDR1 and CDR2 sequences are SGHNT and YYREEE (reference sequence). CDR3 sequence reads: CASSLAGGYQETQYF. CDR3 coding DNA: TGTGCCAGCAGCTTGGCCGGTGGATACCAAGAGACCCAGTACTTC.

This clone was picked up a small number of times. The CDR3 DNA reads TGTGCCAGCAGCTTGGCCGGTAGGACGCAGTATTTT. Translated, it gives CASSLAGRTQYF. V gene TRBV5-5 combines with J gene TRBJ2-3; D not resolved. Trimming took off 0 bases at V and 9 bases at J, with 8 bases between the two ends. The CDR3 length is 12 residues. Germline CDR1 and CDR2: SGHKS and YYEKEE (reference sequence).

The rearrangement uses TRBV6-1 and TRBJ2-3, with 10 positions matching TRBD2. The J segment lost 4 bases and the V segment lost 5 bases, leaving 6 bases of the junction unmatched. Per germline, CDR1 MNHNS and CDR2 SASEGT. The CDR3 loop spans 15 amino acids. CDR3 in amino acids: CASSKLAGASDTQYF. Written as DNA, the CDR3 is TGTGCCAGCAGTAAGCTAGCGGGAGCGTCAGATACGCAGTATTTT.